This T cell receptor beta chain comes out of a study of T-cell reconstitution after alpha-beta-depleted transplantation in children. Preparation of the TCRbeta library was carried out with unique molecular identifiers. In TCRdb, the PCR reads were re-called with MiXCR into one record per CDR3 protein. The sample has 98,000 or so distinct CDR3 sequences, 6.4% seen once. Broader study findings: Surviving recipient cells, namely T cells and thymic progenitors, were the source of high day-60 TCRbeta diversity in some patients. T-cell counts and diversity at one year post-transplant came mainly from newly produced T cells. About two months after transplant, alpha-beta T cells reportedly came from several hundred expanded graft clones.

Germline V gene lookup returns CDR1 SGDLS and CDR2 YYNGEE. V lost 4 bases and J lost 5, with 16 bases in between. CDR3 length: 14 residues. This clonotype was seen only a few times. Antigen unknown. The sequence was obtained from a male patient aged 2 to 10 who had a stem cell transplant for acute lymphoblastic leukemia, so the T cells may come from the graft donor. The source material was PBMCs, mostly from graft donor cells, sampled 360 days after TCRalphabeta/CD19-depleted stem cell transplant. V and J are TRBV9 and TRBJ2-7; D perhaps matches TRBD1 (5 bases). CDR3 in DNA: TGTGCCAGCAGCCAAGGGGCGAGGTGGAACGAGCAGTACTTC. Translated, it gives CASSQGARWNEQYF.